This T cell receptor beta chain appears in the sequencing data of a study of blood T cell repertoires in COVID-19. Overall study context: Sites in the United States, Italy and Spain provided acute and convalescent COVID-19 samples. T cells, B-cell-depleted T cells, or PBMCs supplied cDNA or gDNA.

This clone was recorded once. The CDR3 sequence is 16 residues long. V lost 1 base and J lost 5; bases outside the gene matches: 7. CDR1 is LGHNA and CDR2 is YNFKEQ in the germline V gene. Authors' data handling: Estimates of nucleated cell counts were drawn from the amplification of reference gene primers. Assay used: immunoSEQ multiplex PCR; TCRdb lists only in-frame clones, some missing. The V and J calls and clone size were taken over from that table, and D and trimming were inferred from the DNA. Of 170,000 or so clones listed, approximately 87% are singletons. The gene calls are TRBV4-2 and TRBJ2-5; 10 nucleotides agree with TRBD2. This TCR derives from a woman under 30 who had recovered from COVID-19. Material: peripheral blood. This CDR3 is CASSQALAGSGETQYF. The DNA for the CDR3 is TGTGCCAGCAGCCAAGCACTAGCGGGGAGTGGGGAGACCCAGTACTTC.